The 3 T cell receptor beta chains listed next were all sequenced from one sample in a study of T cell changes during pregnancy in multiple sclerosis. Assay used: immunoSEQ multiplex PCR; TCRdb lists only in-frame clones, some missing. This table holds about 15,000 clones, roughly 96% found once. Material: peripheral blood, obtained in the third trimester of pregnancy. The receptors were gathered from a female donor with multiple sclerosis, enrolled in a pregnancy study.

The chain's CDR3 is CASSLFWTPNTGELFF. CDR3 nucleotide sequence: TGTGCCAGCAGCTTATTTTGGACACCGAACACCGGGGAGCTGTTTTTT. This sequence joins TRBV7-6 and TRBJ2-2; maybe TRBD1 (5 bases). Germline V gene data show CDR1 as SGHVS and CDR2 as FNYEAQ. The CDR3 is 16 amino acids. V dropped 2 bases and J dropped 0 bases, with 10 bases sitting between them.

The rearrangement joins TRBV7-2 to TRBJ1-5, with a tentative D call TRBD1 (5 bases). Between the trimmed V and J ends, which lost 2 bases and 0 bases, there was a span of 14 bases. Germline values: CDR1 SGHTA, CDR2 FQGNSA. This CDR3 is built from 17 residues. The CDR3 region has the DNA TGTGCCAGCAGCTTAAGTGCAGGGTCTTATAGCAATCAGCCCCAGCATTTT. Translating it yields CASSLSAGSYSNQPQHF. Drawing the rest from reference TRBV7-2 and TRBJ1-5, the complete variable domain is GAGVSQSPSNKVTEKGKDVELRCDPISGHTALYWYRQSLGQGLEFLIYFQGNSAPDKSGLPSDRFSAERTGGSVSTLTIQRTQQEDSAVYLCASSLSAGSYSNQPQHFGDGTRLSIL.

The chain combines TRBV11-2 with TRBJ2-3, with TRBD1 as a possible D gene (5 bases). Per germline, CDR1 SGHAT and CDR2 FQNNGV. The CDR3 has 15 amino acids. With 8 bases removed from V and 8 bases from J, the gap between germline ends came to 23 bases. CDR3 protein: CASLKPSQGFATQYF. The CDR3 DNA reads TGTGCCAGCCTGAAGCCCTCTCAGGGATTTGCTACGCAGTATTTT.